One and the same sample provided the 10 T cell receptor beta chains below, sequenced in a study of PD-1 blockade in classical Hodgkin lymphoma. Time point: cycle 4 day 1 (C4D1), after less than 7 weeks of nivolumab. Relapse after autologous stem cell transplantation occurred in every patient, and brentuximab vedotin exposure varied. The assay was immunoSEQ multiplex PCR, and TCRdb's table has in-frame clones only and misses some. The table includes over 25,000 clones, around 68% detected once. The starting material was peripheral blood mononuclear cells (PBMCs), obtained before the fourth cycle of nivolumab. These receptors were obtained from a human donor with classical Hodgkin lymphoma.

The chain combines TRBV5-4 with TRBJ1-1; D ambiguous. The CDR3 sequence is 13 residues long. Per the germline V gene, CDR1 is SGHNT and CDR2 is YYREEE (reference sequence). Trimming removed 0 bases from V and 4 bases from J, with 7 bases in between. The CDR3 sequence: CASSLVLSTEAFF. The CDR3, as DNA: TGTGCCAGCAGCTTGGTCCTTAGCACTGAAGCTTTCTTT.

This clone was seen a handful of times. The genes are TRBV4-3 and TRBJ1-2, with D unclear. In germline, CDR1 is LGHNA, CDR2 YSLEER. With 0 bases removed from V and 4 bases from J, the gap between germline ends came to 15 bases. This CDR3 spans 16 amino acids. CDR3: CASSQDWEFDGYGYTF. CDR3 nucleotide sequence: TGCGCCAGCAGCCAAGATTGGGAGTTCGACGGCTATGGCTACACCTTC.

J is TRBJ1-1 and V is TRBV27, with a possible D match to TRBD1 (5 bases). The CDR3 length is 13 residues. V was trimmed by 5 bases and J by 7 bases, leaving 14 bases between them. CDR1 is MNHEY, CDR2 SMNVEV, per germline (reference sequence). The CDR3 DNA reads TGTGCCAGCAGTCAGTTTTCCGGGGGTGAAGCTTTCTTT. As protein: CASSQFSGGEAFF.

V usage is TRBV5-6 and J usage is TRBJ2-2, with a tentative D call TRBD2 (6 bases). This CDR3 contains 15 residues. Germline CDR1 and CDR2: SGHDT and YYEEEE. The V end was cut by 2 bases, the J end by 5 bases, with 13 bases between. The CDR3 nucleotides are TGTGCCAGCAGCTTCGTCGGGAGAGGGACCGGGGAGCTGTTTTTT. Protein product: CASSFVGRGTGELFF.

CDR3 DNA sequence: TGTGCCAGTAGTCCTGGGATAACCTACGAGCAGTACTTC. This encodes CASSPGITYEQYF. The chain employs TRBV19 and TRBJ2-7; D gene uncertain. The CDR3 is made up of 13 amino acids. Germline CDR1 and CDR2: LNHDA and SQIVND (reference sequence). The V gene lost 5 bases and the J gene lost 2 bases, with 10 bases spanning the gap.

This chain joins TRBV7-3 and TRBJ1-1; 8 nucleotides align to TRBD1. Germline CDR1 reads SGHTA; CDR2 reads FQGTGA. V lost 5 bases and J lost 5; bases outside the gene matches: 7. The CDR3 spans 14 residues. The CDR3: CASSPRQGRTEAFF. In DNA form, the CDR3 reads TGTGCCAGCAGCCCGCGACAGGGGAGAACTGAAGCTTTCTTT.

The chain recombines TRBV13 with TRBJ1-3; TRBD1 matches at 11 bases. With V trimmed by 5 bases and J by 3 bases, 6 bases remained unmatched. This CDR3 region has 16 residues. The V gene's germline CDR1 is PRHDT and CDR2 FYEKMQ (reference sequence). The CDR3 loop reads CASSPVDRGLGNTIYF. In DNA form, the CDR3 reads TGTGCCAGCAGCCCGGTGGACAGGGGGCTTGGAAACACCATATATTTT. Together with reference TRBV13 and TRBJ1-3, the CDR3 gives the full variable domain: AAGVIQSPRHLIKEKRETATLKCYPIPRHDTVYWYQQGPGQDPQFLISFYEKMQSDKGSIPDRFSAQQFSDYHSELNMSSLELGDSALYFCASSPVDRGLGNTIYFGEGSWLTVV.

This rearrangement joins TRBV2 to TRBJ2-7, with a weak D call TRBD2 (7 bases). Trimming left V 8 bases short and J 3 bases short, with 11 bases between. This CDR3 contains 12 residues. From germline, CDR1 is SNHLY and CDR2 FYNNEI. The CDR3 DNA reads TGTGCCAGCGGGGGGGCCTACTACGAGCAGTACTTC. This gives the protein CASGGAYYEQYF.

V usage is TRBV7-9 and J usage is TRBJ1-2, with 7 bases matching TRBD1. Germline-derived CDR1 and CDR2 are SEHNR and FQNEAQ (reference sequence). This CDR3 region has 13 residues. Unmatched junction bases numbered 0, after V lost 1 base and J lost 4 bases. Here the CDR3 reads CASSLDRGYGYTF. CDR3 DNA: TGTGCCAGCAGCTTAGACAGGGGCTATGGCTACACCTTC.

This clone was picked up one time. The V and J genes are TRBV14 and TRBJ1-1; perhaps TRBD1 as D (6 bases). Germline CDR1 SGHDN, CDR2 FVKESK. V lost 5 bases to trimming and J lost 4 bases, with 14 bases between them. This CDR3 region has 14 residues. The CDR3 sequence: CASSSWGGPTEAFF. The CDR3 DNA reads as TGTGCCAGCAGCTCATGGGGGGGCCCCACTGAAGCTTTCTTT.